This T cell receptor beta chain was sequenced during a study of T-cell reconstitution after alpha-beta-depleted transplantation in children listed by TCRdb under 2016. Context from the whole study: T-cell immune reconstitution after TCRalphabeta/CD19-depleted allogeneic hematopoietic cell transplantation in children was quantitatively tracked in the study by means of TCR repertoire profiling.

CDR1 and CDR2 are read off the germline V gene as SGHVS and FNYEAQ. V is reduced by 1 base and J by 7 bases, leaving a spacing of 8 bases between them. Spanning cysteine to phenylalanine, the CDR3 consists of 13 amino acids. Only the CDR3 DNA is retained, 39 bases long and in frame from the first base. The library was prepared using PCR. TCRdb lists the instrument as Illumina HiSeq 2500. TCR library preparation used molecular barcoding, with unique molecular identifiers applied to normalize quantification of the TCRbeta repertoire. The public reads were run again by TCRdb, first through fastp at Q25 and then through MiXCR, and only productive beta chains were kept. Rows with one shared CDR3 protein collapse into an entry with the most common genes and DNA. The sample table shows a few hundred thousand distinct CDR3 sequences, and roughly 30% are seen once. Of the sample, under 45% is held by the ten largest clones.

Interpreted using the paper, the treatment or condition label stands for: allogeneic hematopoietic cell transplantation with graft depleted of TCRalphabeta T cells and CD19 B cells. The children who served as transplant recipients had been given grafts of TCRalphabeta/CD19-depleted allogeneic hematopoietic cells. What the study reported, not specific to this receptor: In some patients, high TCRbeta diversity at day 60 was attributed to recipient T cells and intrathymic progenitors that had survived conditioning. The frequencies of hyperexpanded clones fell over the following months, and after one year, T-cell counts and TCRbeta diversity were mostly attributed to newly produced T cells. About two months after transplant, the apparently early recovery of alphabetaT-cell counts reportedly depended on just several hundred clones that had expanded rapidly and came from non-depleted graft cells.

This clonotype was seen a handful of times. No cognate antigen has been identified for it. No clone much larger than this one lies a single base away; base qualities are absent. This clonotype was obtained from a boy under two years old with Wiskott-Aldrich syndrome, due to receive a stem cell transplant. The rearranged segments are TRBV7-6 and TRBJ2-4, with TRBD1 perhaps the D gene, on 5 matching bases. This sample comprised PBMCs, obtained before TCRalphabeta/CD19-depleted stem cell transplant. The DNA reads as follows: TGTGCCAGCAGCTTAGGTGACAGTAACATTCAGTACTTC. Its product reads: CASSLGDSNIQYF.